This note documents a single T cell receptor beta chain sequence. Its antigen is currently unknown. This record belongs to a study of beta chain features in type 1 diabetes. Study outcomes and limitations: There was a moderate but significant shortening of TCRB CDR3s in all four CD4+ subsets of Type 1 diabetes patients.

V lost 5 bases and J lost 7; bases outside the gene matches: 6. The CDR3 consists of 14 residues. Germline CDR1 and CDR2: LNHDA and SQIVND (reference sequence). Since all of the isolated RNA was reverse transcribed, expressed TCRB transcripts were what got sequenced. Some clones are missing from TCRdb's copy, which holds only in-frame ones; the method was immunoSEQ multiplex PCR. Seen here are almost 350,000 clones, under 8.5% observed once, and the top ten hold under 0.5%. This chain joins TRBV19 and TRBJ1-4; 8 bases are shared with TRBD1. The material sequenced was central memory CD4+ T cells from blood. This receptor was taken from a woman aged 18-29 years in good health. CDR3 in amino acids: CASSPQGAREKLFF. DNA for the CDR3: TGTGCCAGTAGTCCTCAGGGGGCGCGTGAAAAACTGTTTTTT.